This T cell receptor (beta chain) was recorded in a study of T cells after yellow fever vaccination. Germline V gene data show CDR1 as SEHNR and CDR2 as FQNEAQ (reference sequence). With 5 bases removed from V and 5 bases from J, the gap between germline ends came to 10 bases. The CDR3 contains 13 residues. This clonotype was observed a handful of times. TCRdb reanalysed the 5' RACE reads using MiXCR and keeps one entry per CDR3 protein. The repertoire holds some 420,000 distinct CDR3 sequences, roughly a sixth seen once, with about 18% in the top ten. The sequence came from a man between 18 and 35 years old who received the YFV17D yellow fever vaccine. This specimen consisted of PBMCs, obtained before the yellow fever booster vaccination. This chain links TRBV7-9 with TRBJ2-1; D gene ambiguous. The CDR3 protein is CASSPPENNEQFF. The CDR3 nucleotides read TGTGCCAGCAGCCCCCCGGAGAACAATGAGCAGTTCTTC.